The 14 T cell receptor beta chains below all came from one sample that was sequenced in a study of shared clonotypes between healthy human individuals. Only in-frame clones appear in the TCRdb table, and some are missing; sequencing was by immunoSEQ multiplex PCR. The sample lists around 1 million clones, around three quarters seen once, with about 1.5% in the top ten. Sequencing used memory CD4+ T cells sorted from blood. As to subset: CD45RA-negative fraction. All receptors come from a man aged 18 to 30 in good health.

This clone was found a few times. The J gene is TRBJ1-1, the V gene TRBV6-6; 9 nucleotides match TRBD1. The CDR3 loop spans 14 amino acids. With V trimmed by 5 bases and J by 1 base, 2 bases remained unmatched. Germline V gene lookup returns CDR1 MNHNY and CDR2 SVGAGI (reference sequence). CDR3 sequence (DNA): TGTGCCAGCAGTCCGGGACAGGGGAACACTGAAGCTTTCTTT. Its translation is CASSPGQGNTEAFF.

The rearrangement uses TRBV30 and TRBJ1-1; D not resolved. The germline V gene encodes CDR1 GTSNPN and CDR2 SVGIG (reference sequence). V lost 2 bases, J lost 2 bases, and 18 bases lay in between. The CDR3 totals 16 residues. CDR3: CAWSQAGQFFNTEAFF. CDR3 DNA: TGTGCCTGGAGTCAAGCAGGTCAGTTTTTCAACACTGAAGCTTTCTTT.

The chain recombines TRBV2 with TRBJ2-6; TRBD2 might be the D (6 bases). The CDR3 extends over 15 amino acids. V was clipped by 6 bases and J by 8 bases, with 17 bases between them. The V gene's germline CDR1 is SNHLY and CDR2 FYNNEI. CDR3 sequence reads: CASRREAAVTNVLTF. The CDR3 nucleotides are TGTGCCAGCAGGAGGGAGGCAGCAGTTACCAACGTCCTGACTTTC. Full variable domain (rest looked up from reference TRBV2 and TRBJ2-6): EPEVTQTPSHQVTQMGQEVILRCVPISNHLYFYWYRQILGQKVEFLVSFYNNEISEKSEIFDDQFSVERPDGSNFTLKIRSTKLEDSAMYFCASRREAAVTNVLTFGAGSRLTVL.

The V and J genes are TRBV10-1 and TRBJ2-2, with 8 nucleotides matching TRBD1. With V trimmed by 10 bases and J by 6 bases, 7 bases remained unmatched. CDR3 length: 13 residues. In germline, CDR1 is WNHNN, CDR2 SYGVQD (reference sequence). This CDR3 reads CATQRTGPGELFF. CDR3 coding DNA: TGCGCCACCCAAAGGACAGGGCCCGGGGAGCTGTTTTTT.

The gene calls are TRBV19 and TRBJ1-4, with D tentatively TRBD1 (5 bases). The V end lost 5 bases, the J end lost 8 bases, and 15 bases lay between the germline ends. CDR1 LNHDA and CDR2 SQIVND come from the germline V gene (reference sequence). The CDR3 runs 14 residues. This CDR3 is CASSASQGAEKLFF. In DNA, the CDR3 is TGTGCCAGTAGTGCCTCGCAGGGAGCCGAAAAACTGTTTTTT. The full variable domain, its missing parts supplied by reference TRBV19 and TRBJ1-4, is DGGITQSPKYLFRKEGQNVTLSCEQNLNHDAMYWYRQDPGQGLRLIYYSQIVNDFQKGDIAEGYSVSREKKESFPLTVTSAQKNPTAFYLCASSASQGAEKLFFGSGTQLSVL.

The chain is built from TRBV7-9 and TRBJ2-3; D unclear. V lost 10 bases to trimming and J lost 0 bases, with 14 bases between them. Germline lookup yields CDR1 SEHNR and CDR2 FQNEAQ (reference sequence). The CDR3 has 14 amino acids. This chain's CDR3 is CANTLTSSTDTQYF. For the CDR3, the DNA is TGTGCCAACACCTTGACGTCTAGCACAGATACGCAGTATTTT.

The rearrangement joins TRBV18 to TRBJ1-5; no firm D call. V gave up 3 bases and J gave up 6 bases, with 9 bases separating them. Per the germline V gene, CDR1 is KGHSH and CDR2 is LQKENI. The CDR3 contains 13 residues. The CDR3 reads CASSPKESQPQHF. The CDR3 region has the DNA TGTGCCAGCTCACCGAAGGAATCTCAGCCCCAGCATTTT.

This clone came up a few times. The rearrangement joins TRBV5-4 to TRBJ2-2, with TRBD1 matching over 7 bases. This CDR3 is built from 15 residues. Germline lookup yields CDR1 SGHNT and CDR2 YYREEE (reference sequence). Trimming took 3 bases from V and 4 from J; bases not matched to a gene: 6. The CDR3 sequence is CASSSEGAGTGELFF. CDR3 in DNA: TGTGCCAGCAGCTCCGAGGGGGCTGGCACCGGGGAGCTGTTTTTT.

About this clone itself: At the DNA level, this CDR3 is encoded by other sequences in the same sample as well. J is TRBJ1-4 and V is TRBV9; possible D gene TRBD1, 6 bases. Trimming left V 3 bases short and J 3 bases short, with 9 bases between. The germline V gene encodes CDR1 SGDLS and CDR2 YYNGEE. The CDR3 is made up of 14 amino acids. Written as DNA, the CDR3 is TGTGCCAGCAGCGGGGGACATCCTAATGAAAAACTGTTTTTT. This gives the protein CASSGGHPNEKLFF.

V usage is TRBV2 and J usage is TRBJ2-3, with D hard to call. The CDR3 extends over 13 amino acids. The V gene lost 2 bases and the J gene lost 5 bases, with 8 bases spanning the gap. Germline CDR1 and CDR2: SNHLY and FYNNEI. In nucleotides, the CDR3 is TGTGCCAGCAGTGAAAGGAAGGGAGATACGCAGTATTTT. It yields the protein CASSERKGDTQYF.

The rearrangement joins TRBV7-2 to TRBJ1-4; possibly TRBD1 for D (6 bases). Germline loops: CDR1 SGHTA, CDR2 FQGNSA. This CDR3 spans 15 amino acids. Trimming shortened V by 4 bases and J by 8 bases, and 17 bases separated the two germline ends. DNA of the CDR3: TGTGCCAGCAGCTCGGCGTTGGGGGGCTGGGAAAAACTGTTTTTT. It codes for CASSSALGGWEKLFF.

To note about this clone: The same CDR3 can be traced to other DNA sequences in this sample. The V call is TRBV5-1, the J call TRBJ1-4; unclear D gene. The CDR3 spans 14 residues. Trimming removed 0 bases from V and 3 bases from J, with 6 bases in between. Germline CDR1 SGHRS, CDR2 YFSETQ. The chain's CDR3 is CASSLGGANEKLFF. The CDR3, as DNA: TGCGCCAGCAGCTTGGGAGGTGCTAATGAAAAACTGTTTTTT.

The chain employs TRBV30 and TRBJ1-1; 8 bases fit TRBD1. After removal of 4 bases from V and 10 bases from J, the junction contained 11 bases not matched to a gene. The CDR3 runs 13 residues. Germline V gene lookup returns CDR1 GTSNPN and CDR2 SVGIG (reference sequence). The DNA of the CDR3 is TGTGCCTGGACAGGGGGCGCGATAGTTGGAGCTTTCTTT. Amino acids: CAWTGGAIVGAFF. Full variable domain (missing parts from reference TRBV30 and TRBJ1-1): SQTIHQWPATLVQPVGSPLSLECTVEGTSNPNLYWYRQAAGRGLQLLFYSVGIGQISSEVPQNLSASRPQDRQFILSSKKLLLSDSGFYLCAWTGGAIVGAFFGQGTRLTVV.

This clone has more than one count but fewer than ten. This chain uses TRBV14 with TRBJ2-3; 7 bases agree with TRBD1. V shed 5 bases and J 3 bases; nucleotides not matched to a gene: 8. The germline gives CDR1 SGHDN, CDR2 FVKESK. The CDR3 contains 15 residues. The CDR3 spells CASSASGQSTDTQYF. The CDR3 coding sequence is TGTGCCAGCAGCGCCTCGGGACAGAGTACAGATACGCAGTATTTT.